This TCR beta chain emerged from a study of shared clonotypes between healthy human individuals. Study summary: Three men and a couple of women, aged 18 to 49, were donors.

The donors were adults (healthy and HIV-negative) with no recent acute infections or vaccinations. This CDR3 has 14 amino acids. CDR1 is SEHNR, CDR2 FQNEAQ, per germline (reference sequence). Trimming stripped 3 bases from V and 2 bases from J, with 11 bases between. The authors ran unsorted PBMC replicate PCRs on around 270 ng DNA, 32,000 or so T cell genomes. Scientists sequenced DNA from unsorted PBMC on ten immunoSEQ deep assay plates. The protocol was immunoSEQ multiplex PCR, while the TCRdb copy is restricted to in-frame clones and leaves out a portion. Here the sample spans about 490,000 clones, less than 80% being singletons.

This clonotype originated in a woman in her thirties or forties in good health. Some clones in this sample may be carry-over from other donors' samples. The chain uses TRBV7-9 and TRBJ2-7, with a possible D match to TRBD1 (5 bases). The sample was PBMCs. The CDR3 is CASSFTGIAYEQYF. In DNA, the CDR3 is TGTGCCAGCAGCTTCACAGGAATAGCCTACGAGCAGTACTTC.